This T cell receptor (beta chain) was profiled in a study of blood T cell repertoires in COVID-19. As originally analysed: Researchers report that nucleated cell counts were estimated from reference gene primer amplification. The method was immunoSEQ multiplex PCR; TCRdb's version includes in-frame clones alone and lacks a portion of them. V, J and clone size are taken as reported in that table, and D and trimming were inferred from the DNA itself. The data show 250,000 to 350,000 clones, about nine tenths seen once. Individuals drawn from about 26 US areas were about 18 to 100 years old. Self-reported history from a screening survey and questionnaire set each donor's cohort. From germline, CDR1 is MGHRA and CDR2 YSYEKL. The CDR3 loop spans 16 amino acids. The V and J ends lost 4 bases and 4 bases, in that order; junction bases with no gene match: 5.

This chain uses TRBV4-1 with TRBJ2-2; 11 bases line up with TRBD1. Sequencing was done on a sample of PBMCs or T cells enriched from blood (not recorded which). The sequence was collected from a woman between 18 and 29 years old who had recovered from COVID-19. The CDR3 region has the DNA TGCGCCAGCAGCCCAGGACAGGGGGCGCGCACCGGGGAGCTGTTTTTT. It encodes CASSPGQGARTGELFF.